The clone carrying this T cell receptor beta chain was seen a few times. Its specificity is not known. These data come from a study of blood T cells in healthy people across ages. Whole-study results and caveats: When set beside aged donors, long-lived donors presented more naive CD4+ cells and higher diversity.

This CDR3 comprises 16 residues. The V end was cut by 4 bases, the J end by 5 bases, with 18 bases between. Primers used in a second PCR of about 6 to 12 cycles were a sample-barcoded 5' primer and a J-beta primer mix. At least 2.5 million CDR3-containing paired-end reads were obtained per sample. TCRdb independently ran MiXCR on the 5' RACE reads; one entry per CDR3 protein. The data hold 1,800,000 or so distinct CDR3 sequences, with 30% to 40% observed a single time. Sequencing was carried out using blood. This chain links TRBV12-3 or TRBV12-4 with TRBJ1-5; D might be TRBD1 (6 bases). The receptor was derived from a human donor in good health. In DNA form, the CDR3 reads TGTGCCAGCAGTTACCAGCCCCAGGGGACCCATCAGCCCCAGCATTTT. Its protein is CASSYQPQGTHQPQHF.